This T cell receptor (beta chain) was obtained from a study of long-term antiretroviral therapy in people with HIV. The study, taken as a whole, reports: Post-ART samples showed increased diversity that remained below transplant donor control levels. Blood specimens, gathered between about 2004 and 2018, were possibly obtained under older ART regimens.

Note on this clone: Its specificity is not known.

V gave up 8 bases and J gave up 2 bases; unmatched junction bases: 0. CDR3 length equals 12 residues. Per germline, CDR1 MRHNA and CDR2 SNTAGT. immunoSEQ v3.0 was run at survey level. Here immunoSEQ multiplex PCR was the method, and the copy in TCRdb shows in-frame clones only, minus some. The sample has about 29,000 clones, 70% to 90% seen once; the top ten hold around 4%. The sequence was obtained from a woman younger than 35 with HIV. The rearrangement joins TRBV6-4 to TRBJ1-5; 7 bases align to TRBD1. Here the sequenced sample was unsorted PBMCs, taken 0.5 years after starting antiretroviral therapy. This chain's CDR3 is CASGQGNQPQHF. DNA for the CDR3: TGTGCCAGCGGACAGGGCAATCAGCCCCAGCATTTT.